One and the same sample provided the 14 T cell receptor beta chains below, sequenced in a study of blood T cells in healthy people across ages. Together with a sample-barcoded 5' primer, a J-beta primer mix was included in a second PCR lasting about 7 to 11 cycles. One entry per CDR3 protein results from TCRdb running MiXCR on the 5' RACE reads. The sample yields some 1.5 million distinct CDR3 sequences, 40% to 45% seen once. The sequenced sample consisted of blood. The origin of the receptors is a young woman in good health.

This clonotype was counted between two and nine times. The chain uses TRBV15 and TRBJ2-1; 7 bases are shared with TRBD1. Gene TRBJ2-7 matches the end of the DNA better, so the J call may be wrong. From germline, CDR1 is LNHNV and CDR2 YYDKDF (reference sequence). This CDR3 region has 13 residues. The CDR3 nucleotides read TGTGCCTCCCGGGACAGCTCCTACAATGAGCAGTACTTC. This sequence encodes CASRDSSYNEQYF.

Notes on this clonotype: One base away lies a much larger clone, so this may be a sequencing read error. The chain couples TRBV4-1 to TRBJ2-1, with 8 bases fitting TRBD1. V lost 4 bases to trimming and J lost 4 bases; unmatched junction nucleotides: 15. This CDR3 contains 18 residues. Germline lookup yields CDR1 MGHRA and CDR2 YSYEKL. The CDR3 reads CASSPPRTGPSYYNEQFF. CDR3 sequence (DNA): TGCGCCAGCAGCCCACCCAGGACAGGGCCTTCCTATTACAATGAGCAGTTCTTC.

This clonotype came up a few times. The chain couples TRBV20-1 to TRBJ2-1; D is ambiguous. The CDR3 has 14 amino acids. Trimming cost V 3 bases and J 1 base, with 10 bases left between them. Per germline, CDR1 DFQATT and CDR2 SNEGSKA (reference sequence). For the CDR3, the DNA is TGCAGTGCTAGGAACTCTAAGTCCTACAATGAGCAGTTCTTC. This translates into CSARNSKSYNEQFF.

As DNA, the CDR3 is TGTGCCAGCAGCTTAGCGCTAGCCGGGGACTACAATGAGCAGTACTTC. It specifies CASSLALAGDYNEQYF. The rearrangement joins TRBV7-8 to TRBJ2-5; TRBD2 aligns across 7 bases. CDR3 length equals 16 residues. V lost 0 bases, J lost 11 bases, and 15 bases stayed unmatched. Germline CDR1 is SGHVS and CDR2 is FQNEAQ.

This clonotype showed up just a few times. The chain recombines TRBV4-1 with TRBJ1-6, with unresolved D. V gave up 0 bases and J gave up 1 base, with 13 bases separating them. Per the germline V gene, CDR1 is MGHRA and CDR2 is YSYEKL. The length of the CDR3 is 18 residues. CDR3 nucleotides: TGCGCCAGCAGCCAAGATACGGGGAGCCGGTCCTATAATTCACCCCTCCACTTT. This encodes CASSQDTGSRSYNSPLHF.

CDR3 sequence: CASSYGDWSSGNTIYF. CDR3 bases: TGTGCCAGCAGTTACGGGGACTGGAGCTCTGGAAACACCATATATTTT. The genes are TRBV6-5 and TRBJ1-3, with a weak D call TRBD1 (5 bases). Between the trimmed V and J ends, which lost 2 bases and 0 bases, there was a span of 11 bases. The CDR3 extends over 16 amino acids. Germline loops: CDR1 MNHEY, CDR2 SVGAGI.

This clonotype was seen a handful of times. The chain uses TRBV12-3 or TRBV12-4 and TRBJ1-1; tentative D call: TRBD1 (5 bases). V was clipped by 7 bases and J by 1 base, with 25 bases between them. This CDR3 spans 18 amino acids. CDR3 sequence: CASTRRVFVGQPNTEAFF. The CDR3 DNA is TGTGCCAGCACCCGCAGGGTCTTCGTAGGACAACCGAACACTGAAGCTTTCTTT.

CDR3 DNA sequence: TGTGTCCTGGGCAGACAGGACGCTTCGGGGGTCTACGAGCAGTACTTC. The encoded protein is CVLGRQDASGVYEQYF. V usage is TRBV11-2 and J usage is TRBJ2-7; either TRBD1 or TRBD2 may supply D (6 bases each). This CDR3 is 16 amino acids long. Germline values: CDR1 SGHAT, CDR2 FQNNGV.

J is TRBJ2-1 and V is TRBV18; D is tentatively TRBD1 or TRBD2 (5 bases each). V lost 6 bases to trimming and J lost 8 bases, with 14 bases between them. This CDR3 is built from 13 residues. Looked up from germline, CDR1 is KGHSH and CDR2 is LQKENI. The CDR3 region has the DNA TGTGCCAGCTCCCTGGGACCGATAGATGAGCAGTTCTTC. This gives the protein CASSLGPIDEQFF.

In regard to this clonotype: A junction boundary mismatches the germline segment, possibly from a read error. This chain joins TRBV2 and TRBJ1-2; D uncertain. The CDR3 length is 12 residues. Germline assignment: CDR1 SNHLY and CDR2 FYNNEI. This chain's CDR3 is CAGSEALGGYTF. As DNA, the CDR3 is TGTGCCGGCAGTGAAGCGCTCGGAGGCTACACCTTC.

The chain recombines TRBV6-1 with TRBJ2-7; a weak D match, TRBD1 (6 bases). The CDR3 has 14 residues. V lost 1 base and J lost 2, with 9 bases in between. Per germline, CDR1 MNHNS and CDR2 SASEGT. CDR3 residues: CASSEEGVTYEQYF. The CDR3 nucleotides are TGTGCCAGCAGTGAAGAGGGGGTGACCTACGAGCAGTACTTC.

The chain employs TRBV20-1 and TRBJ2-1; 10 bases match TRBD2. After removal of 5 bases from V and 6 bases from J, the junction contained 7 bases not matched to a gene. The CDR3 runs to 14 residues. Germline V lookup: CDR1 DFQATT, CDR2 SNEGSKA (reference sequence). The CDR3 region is CSARAGGPFNEQFF. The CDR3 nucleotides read TGCAGTGCTCGAGCGGGGGGGCCGTTCAATGAGCAGTTCTTC.

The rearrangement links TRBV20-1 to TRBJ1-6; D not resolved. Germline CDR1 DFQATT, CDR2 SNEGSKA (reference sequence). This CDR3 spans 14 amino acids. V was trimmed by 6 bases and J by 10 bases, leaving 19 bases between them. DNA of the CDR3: TGCAGTGCCAACCTGGGGTATTACGGCTCACCCCTCCACTTT. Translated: CSANLGYYGSPLHF.

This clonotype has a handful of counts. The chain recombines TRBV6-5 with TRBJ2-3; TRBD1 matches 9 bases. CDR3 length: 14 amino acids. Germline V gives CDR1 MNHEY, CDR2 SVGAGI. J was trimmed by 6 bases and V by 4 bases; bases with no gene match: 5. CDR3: CASSFRTGEDTQYF. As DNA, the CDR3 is TGTGCCAGCAGTTTTCGGACAGGGGAGGATACGCAGTATTTT.